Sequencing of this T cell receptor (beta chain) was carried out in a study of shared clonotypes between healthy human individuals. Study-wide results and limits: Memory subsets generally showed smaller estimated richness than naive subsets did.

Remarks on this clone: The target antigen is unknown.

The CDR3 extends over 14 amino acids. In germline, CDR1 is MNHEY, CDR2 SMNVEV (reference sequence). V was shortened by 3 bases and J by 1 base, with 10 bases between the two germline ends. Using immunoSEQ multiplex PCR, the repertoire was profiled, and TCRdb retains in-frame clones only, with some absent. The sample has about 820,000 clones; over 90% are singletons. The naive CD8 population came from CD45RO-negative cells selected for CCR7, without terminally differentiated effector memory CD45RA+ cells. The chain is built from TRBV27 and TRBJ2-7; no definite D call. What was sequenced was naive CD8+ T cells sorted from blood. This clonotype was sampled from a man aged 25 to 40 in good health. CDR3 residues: CASSFGVGSYEQYF. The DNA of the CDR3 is TGTGCCAGCAGTTTTGGGGTCGGGTCCTACGAGCAGTACTTC.